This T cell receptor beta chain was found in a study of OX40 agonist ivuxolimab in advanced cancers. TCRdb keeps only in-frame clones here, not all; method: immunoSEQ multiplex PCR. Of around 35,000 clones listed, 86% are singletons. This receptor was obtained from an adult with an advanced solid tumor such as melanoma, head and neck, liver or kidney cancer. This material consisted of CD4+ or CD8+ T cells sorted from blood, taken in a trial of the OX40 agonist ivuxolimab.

The CDR3 region has the DNA TGCGCCAGCAGCTTGGCGCCAGGGGGCTCGGGCACTGAAGCTTTCTTT. Its protein product is CASSLAPGGSGTEAFF. J is TRBJ1-1 and V is TRBV5-1; 8 positions match TRBD1. The CDR3 is 16 amino acids. The germline V gene has CDR1 SGHRS and CDR2 YFSETQ. V gave up 0 bases and J gave up 4 bases; unmatched junction bases: 8.